This TCR beta chain is from a study of technical replicates of blood from a few donors. This clone was seen once. Assay used: immunoSEQ multiplex PCR; TCRdb lists only in-frame clones, some missing. Of approximately 89,000 clones listed, just under 95% are singletons. V was pared by 5 bases and J by 0 bases, with 14 bases between. The CDR3 runs 17 residues. The germline V gene encodes CDR1 MNHEY and CDR2 SMNVEV (reference sequence). The source of this sequence is a human donor in good health. The sequenced sample was T cells isolated from PBMCs. The gene calls are TRBV27 and TRBJ2-6, with D perhaps TRBD1 (6 bases). The CDR3 DNA follows: TGTGCCAGCAGTCCCTCGACAGGTTACTCTGGGGCCAACGTCCTGACTTTC. Translated, it gives CASSPSTGYSGANVLTF.